This entry is about one TCR beta chain. Its antigen has not been determined. Base qualities are missing; no much larger clone stands one base away. The data were taken from a study of blood T cell repertoires in COVID-19 (dated by TCRdb to the early 2020s). In terms of the full investigation: Samples from collaborators originated in the United States, Italy and Spain and spanned both the acute and convalescent phases of COVID-19. Samples were obtained from the ongoing ImmuneRACE study (first 160 participants) and from 1,254 subjects provided by 6 global collaborators. Deeply sampled blood TCRbeta repertoires from subjects exposed to, actively infected with, or recovered from COVID-19 were included in the dataset. Where available, HLA class I and class II types were obtained from metadata supplied by the sample provider rather than from assay-based typing. A freely available public database, intended as a resource for researchers studying the immune response to SARS-CoV-2, is where the repertoires were released. Sample metadata almost always included a de-identified subject ID, COVID-19 status, age in years and sex. The material from the prospective study consisted of cDNA or gDNA derived from T cells, B-cell-depleted T cells, or PBMCs. What the study reported, not specific to this receptor: How much clinical and demographic metadata was included differed by source and by participant, and the metadata was provided uncurated.

The collaborating institutions used their own protocols to collect whole blood in K2EDTA tubes. For TCRbeta analysis, collaborator samples were shipped as frozen whole blood, as isolated PBMCs, or as DNA extracted from either sample type. The immunoSEQ Assay, a bias-controlled multiplex PCR, was used to amplify TCRbeta CDR3 regions from genomic DNA. Regarding the original processing steps: Within the assay, amplification of reference gene primers was used to estimate how many nucleated cells each sample contained. To quantify the absolute abundance of each unique TCRbeta CDR3 rearrangement, sequence reads were collapsed and filtered. For each sample, productive Simpson clonality was calculated as the square root of Simpson's diversity index over productive rearrangements. In TCRdb, the immuneACCESS table is reduced to in-frame sequences with V and J assigned. These tables do not hold every clone; where another copy was compared, an unresolved V gene accounts for under half, and the others remain unexplained. From that table come the V and J calls and clone size; the DNA was used to work out D and trimming. In all, the sample holds over 200,000 clones, and around nine tenths of those were seen once. Jointly, the top ten make up roughly 2.5% of the sample.

The receptor's source is a woman aged 60-75 years with acute or convalescent COVID-19. The material sequenced was peripheral blood.

The DNA is TGTGCCAGCAGTCCACTGACAGGTCCGAATTCACCCCTCCACTTT. Translated, it gives CASSPLTGPNSPLHF. This chain joins TRBV6-5 to TRBJ1-6, and perhaps TRBD1 as D gene, on 6 matching bases. Trimming costs V 5 bases and J 7 bases, and their ends lie 15 bases apart. CDR1 and CDR2 are read off the germline V gene as MNHEY and SVGAGI. From cysteine to phenylalanine, the CDR3 is 15 amino acids long. Of all the DNA, just the CDR3 is kept, 45 bases in frame from base 1.